The source of this T cell receptor (beta chain) is a study of Graves' ophthalmopathy and Graves' hyperthyroidism. Study results and caveats: Appearing in blood as well were most expanded thyroid clonotypes above 0.001 frequency.

Of note for this clonotype: Antigen specificity is unknown.

Germline CDR1 SGHRS, CDR2 YFSETQ. This CDR3 has 15 residues. The V and J ends lost 0 bases and 7 bases, in that order; junction bases with no gene match: 2. From RNA, the CDR3 regions of TCR beta chains were amplified and sequenced. HTBI primers served in a first-round RT-PCR, which a second-round multiplex PCR followed. One entry per CDR3 protein, called by TCRdb with MiXCR from the multiplex PCR reads. Of just over 600,000 distinct CDR3 sequences in the sample, around a fifth were seen once. Stable hyperthyroidism meant no ophthalmopathy within 18 months of follow-up. Clinicians diagnosed using symptoms, serum thyroxine, TRAb, thyroid ultrasound and orbital computed tomography. The starting material, 10 ml of fresh peripheral blood, provided the PBMCs.

The chain is built from TRBV5-1 and TRBJ1-6, with 9 bases lining up with TRBD1. Material for sequencing was peripheral blood. The sequence derives from a young woman with stable Graves' hyperthyroidism. Some clones in this sample may be carry-over from other donors' samples. Here the CDR3 reads CASSLGQGENSPLHF. Written as DNA, the CDR3 is TGCGCCAGCAGCTTGGGACAGGGGGAGAATTCACCCCTCCACTTT.